These 21 T cell receptor beta chains were all obtained from the same sample, sequenced in a study of blood T cell repertoires in COVID-19. The table came from immunoSEQ multiplex PCR; TCRdb's copy has only in-frame clones and leaves some out. The table records about 280,000 clones, roughly 85% of them present only once. Sequenced input: PBMCs or T cells enriched from blood (not recorded which). All receptors come from a woman aged 45-65 years who had recovered from COVID-19.

The V and J genes are TRBV10-2 and TRBJ2-2; 13 bases match TRBD2. The junction had 15 bases not matched to a gene; V was cut back by 8 bases and J by 3 bases. The length of the CDR3 is 19 residues. CDR1 and CDR2 (germline): WSHSY, SAAADI. CDR3: CASRTTSGRAYVYTGELFF. The DNA for the CDR3 is TGCGCCAGCCGAACAACTAGCGGGAGGGCCTATGTGTACACCGGGGAGCTGTTTTTT.

This clone was counted between two and nine times. V usage is TRBV11-3 and J usage is TRBJ1-3, with 7 bases identical to TRBD1. With 5 bases clipped from V and 2 bases from J, the junction kept 6 bases outside the gene matches. Germline V CDR1 and CDR2: SGHNT, YENEEA. This CDR3 has 15 residues. CDR3 sequence reads: CASSAGTVAGNTIYF. DNA of the CDR3: TGTGCCAGCAGCGCTGGGACAGTAGCTGGAAACACCATATATTTT.

This chain uses TRBV6-1 with TRBJ2-7; 9 bases are shared with TRBD1. Trimming at V came to 4 bases and at J to 1 base, leaving 8 bases not matched to a gene. Germline values: CDR1 MNHNS, CDR2 SASEGT. There are 16 residues in the CDR3. CDR3 DNA: TGTGCCAGCAGTGGGCCCTACAGGGGGCCGTCCTACGAGCAGTACTTC. Protein: CASSGPYRGPSYEQYF.

In this sample, this clone turned up once. This chain links TRBV7-9 with TRBJ2-3, with D possibly matching TRBD1 (6 bases). CDR3 length: 15 residues. Germline loops: CDR1 SEHNR, CDR2 FQNEAQ (reference sequence). The V gene lost 1 base and the J gene lost 6 bases, with 14 bases spanning the gap. The CDR3 DNA is TGTGCCAGCAGCTTAGTTCCCAGCCAGGGGGATACGCAGTATTTT. Amino acids: CASSLVPSQGDTQYF.

This clone was detected many times. The chain couples TRBV29-1 to TRBJ1-1, with TRBD1 matching 8 bases. Germline V gene data show CDR1 as SQVTM and CDR2 as ANQGSEA. The CDR3 runs to 15 residues. The junction had 12 bases not matched to a gene; V was cut back by 6 bases and J by 3 bases. CDR3 region: CSVAGGNGIYTEAFF. The DNA for the CDR3 is TGCAGCGTCGCAGGGGGCAATGGGATATACACTGAAGCTTTCTTT.

V is TRBV19 and J is TRBJ2-7; D unclear. Trimming removed 5 bases at V and 0 bases at J, with 14 bases between. The CDR3 contains 15 residues. Germline CDR1 reads LNHDA; CDR2 reads SQIVND (reference sequence). CDR3 sequence reads: CASSPPGTASYEQYF. CDR3 DNA sequence: TGTGCCAGTAGTCCGCCAGGAACGGCCTCCTACGAGCAGTACTTC.

This rearrangement joins TRBV5-1 to TRBJ1-6; D possibly corresponds to TRBD1 (6 bases). The length of the CDR3 is 13 residues. Germline assignment: CDR1 SGHRS and CDR2 YFSETQ. Trimming left V 4 bases short and J 6 bases short, with 8 bases between. The DNA of the CDR3 is TGCGCCAGCAGCCCGGACAGTAATTCACCCCTCCACTTT. Its protein product is CASSPDSNSPLHF.

The chain couples TRBV5-1 to TRBJ1-1, with 8 bases identical to TRBD1. The CDR3 runs to 14 residues. J was trimmed by 1 base and V by 3 bases; bases with no gene match: 2. CDR1 and CDR2 from the germline V gene are SGHRS and YFSETQ. CDR3 coding DNA: TGCGCCAGCAGCTCGGGACAGGAGAACACTGAAGCTTTCTTT. Translation gives CASSSGQENTEAFF.

V gene TRBV19 combines with J gene TRBJ1-1; D is unresolved. Germline V CDR1 and CDR2: LNHDA, SQIVND (reference sequence). Trimming pared 10 bases from V and 1 base from J, leaving 10 bases between. The CDR3 spans 12 residues. This chain's CDR3 is CATRVSNTEAFF. The CDR3, as DNA: TGTGCCACCCGCGTCTCGAACACTGAAGCTTTCTTT.

The CDR3 nucleotides are TGTGCCAGCAGCCCAAACACAGATACGCAGTATTTT. Translating it yields CASSPNTDTQYF. The chain employs TRBV11-2 and TRBJ2-3; D gene uncertain. The CDR3 is 12 amino acids. Germline V CDR1 and CDR2: SGHAT, FQNNGV. With 5 bases removed from V and 2 bases from J, the gap between germline ends came to 5 bases. Full variable domain (remainder filled in from reference TRBV11-2 and TRBJ2-3): EAGVAQSPRYKIIEKRQSVAFWCNPISGHATLYWYQQILGQGPKLLIQFQNNGVVDDSQLPKDRFSAERLKGVDSTLKIQPAKLEDSAVYLCASSPNTDTQYFGPGTRLTVL.

The chain joins TRBV5-1 to TRBJ2-2; TRBD1 matches at 7 bases. Germline values: CDR1 SGHRS, CDR2 YFSETQ. The CDR3 is 16 residues long. V trimming: 2 bases; J trimming: 0 bases; junction bases outside the gene matches: 4. CDR3 in DNA: TGCGCCAGCAGCTTACCAGGGGGAGCGAACACCGGGGAGCTGTTTTTT. This codes for CASSLPGGANTGELFF.

The gene calls are TRBV9 and TRBJ1-6; tentatively, D is TRBD1 (6 bases). CDR1 and CDR2 (germline): SGDLS, YYNGEE. CDR3 length: 14 amino acids. V was shortened by 4 bases and J by 7 bases, with 12 bases between the two germline ends. This chain's CDR3 is CASSTRQENSPLHF. CDR3 in DNA: TGTGCCAGCAGCACCCGACAGGAGAATTCACCCCTCCACTTT.

V gene TRBV6-2 or TRBV6-3 combines with J gene TRBJ1-1; no reliable D call. Trimming took 4 bases from V and 0 from J, leaving 9 bases between them. The CDR3 is 14 amino acids. Looked up from germline, CDR1 is MNHEY and CDR2 is SVGEGT. The CDR3 DNA is TGTGCCAGCAGTTTCACAACTATGAACACTGAAGCTTTCTTT. Its protein product is CASSFTTMNTEAFF.

In its sample, this clone was seen a few times. This CDR3 reads CATSRELLYNSPLHF. CDR3 DNA: TGTGCCACCAGCAGAGAACTACTCTATAATTCACCCCTCCACTTT. V usage is TRBV15 and J usage is TRBJ1-6; D is uncertain. The germline V and J ends were trimmed by 0 bases and 3 bases, with 6 bases remaining between them. Germline CDR1 LNHNV, CDR2 YYDKDF (reference sequence). The length of the CDR3 is 15 residues. Full variable domain (missing parts from reference TRBV15 and TRBJ1-6): DAMVIQNPRYQVTQFGKPVTLSCSQTLNHNVMYWYQQKSSQAPKLLFHYYDKDFNNEADTPDNFQSRRPNTSFCFLDIRSPGLGDTAMYLCATSRELLYNSPLHFGNGTRLTVT.

The chain recombines TRBV11-1 with TRBJ2-1, with 8 nucleotides matching TRBD1. The CDR3 covers 15 residues. CDR1 is SGHAT and CDR2 is FQDESV in the germline V gene (reference sequence). After removal of 6 bases from V and 0 bases from J, the junction contained 4 bases not matched to a gene. The CDR3 bases are TGTGCCAGCAGTCCCGACAGGGGCTCCTACAATGAGCAGTTCTTC. This sequence encodes CASSPDRGSYNEQFF.

This clone was found once. The rearrangement uses TRBV6-2 or TRBV6-3 and TRBJ2-1, with D maybe TRBD2 (6 bases). Per germline, CDR1 MNHEY and CDR2 SVGEGT. Trimming pared 2 bases from V and 6 bases from J, leaving 17 bases between. The CDR3 covers 16 residues. The CDR3 protein is CASSYQGKRVGNEQFF. CDR3 in DNA: TGTGCCAGCAGTTACCAGGGCAAGCGGGTTGGCAATGAGCAGTTCTTC.

V usage is TRBV5-1 and J usage is TRBJ2-4, with D possibly being TRBD1 (6 bases). The CDR3 is 15 amino acids. CDR1 is SGHRS and CDR2 is YFSETQ in the germline V gene. V dropped 0 bases and J dropped 7 bases, with 14 bases sitting between them. CDR3 DNA sequence: TGCGCCAGCAGCTTGGCGGACGTGCAGGGGAACATTCAGTACTTC. Translation gives CASSLADVQGNIQYF.

The chain links TRBV7-2 to TRBJ1-3; 7 bases fit TRBD1. With 2 bases clipped from V and 3 bases from J, the junction kept 4 bases outside the gene matches. Germline V CDR1 and CDR2: SGHTA, FQGNSA. The CDR3 is 15 residues long. CDR3 sequence (DNA): TGTGCCAGCAGCTTAACACAGGGGTTTGGAAACACCATATATTTT. Translating gives CASSLTQGFGNTIYF.

This clone was picked up a small number of times. V and J are TRBV5-1 and TRBJ1-4; 8 positions match TRBD1. V was clipped by 6 bases and J by 8 bases; unmatched bases: 9. The CDR3 contains 14 residues. In germline, CDR1 is SGHRS, CDR2 YFSETQ. The CDR3 protein is CASKRQGWEEKLFF. The CDR3 DNA reads as TGCGCCAGCAAACGACAGGGGTGGGAAGAAAAACTGTTTTTT.

The chain uses TRBV7-9 and TRBJ2-5; a weak D match, TRBD1 (6 bases). Germline lookup yields CDR1 SEHNR and CDR2 FQNEAQ (reference sequence). The CDR3 spans 14 residues. Trimming stripped 4 bases from V and 5 bases from J, with 14 bases between. CDR3 bases: TGTGCCAGCAGCTACTATACAGGGACGGAGACCCAGTACTTC. Its protein is CASSYYTGTETQYF. Full variable domain (missing parts from reference TRBV7-9 and TRBJ2-5): DTGVSQNPRHKITKRGQNVTFRCDPISEHNRLYWYRQTLGQGPEFLTYFQNEAQLEKSRLLSDRFSAERPKGSFSTLEIQRTEQGDSAMYLCASSYYTGTETQYFGPGTRLLVL.

This clone has a handful of counts. The rearrangement uses TRBV9 and TRBJ1-6; TRBD1 might be the D (5 bases). Germline values: CDR1 SGDLS, CDR2 YYNGEE. V dropped 4 bases and J dropped 7 bases, with 18 bases sitting between them. The CDR3 is made up of 16 amino acids. The CDR3 sequence: CASSKSGTGLNSPLHF. The CDR3 DNA reads TGTGCCAGCAGCAAAAGTGGCACAGGACTAAATTCACCCCTCCACTTT.